This passage covers 20 T cell receptor beta chains from one sample sequenced in a study of beta chain features in type 1 diabetes. Study results and caveats: Shortening that was moderate but significant affected the TCRB CDR3s of Type 1 diabetes patients in all four CD4+ subsets.

These receptors have no known antigen. The whole isolated RNA underwent reverse transcription, so sequencing captured expressed TCRB transcripts. Using immunoSEQ multiplex PCR, the repertoire was profiled, and TCRdb retains in-frame clones only, with some absent. The sample holds 600,000 to 700,000 clones, about an eighth seen once. The specimen was naive CD4+ T cells from blood. These TCRs come from a young man with type 1 diabetes.

The table lists this clone with a few counts. This chain connects TRBV2 to TRBJ1-5; possibly TRBD1 for D (5 bases). V dropped 8 bases and J dropped 2 bases, with 13 bases sitting between them. The CDR3 has 14 residues. In germline, CDR1 is SNHLY, CDR2 FYNNEI. The chain's CDR3 is CASLGPARNQPQHF. The DNA of the CDR3 is TGTGCCAGCCTGGGGCCAGCTCGCAATCAGCCCCAGCATTTT.

V usage is TRBV7-9 and J usage is TRBJ2-4; 9 bases agree with TRBD1. The V segment lost 5 bases and the J segment 5 bases; nucleotides outside the gene matches: 7. The CDR3 loop spans 15 amino acids. The germline V gene encodes CDR1 SEHNR and CDR2 FQNEAQ (reference sequence). CDR3 protein: CASSQIWTGENIQYF. The CDR3 nucleotides read TGTGCCAGCAGCCAGATATGGACAGGGGAAAACATTCAGTACTTC.

The chain combines TRBV7-9 with TRBJ2-3; 11 nucleotides align to TRBD2. The junction had 8 bases not matched to a gene; V was cut back by 1 base and J by 2 bases. CDR1 is SEHNR, CDR2 FQNEAQ, per germline (reference sequence). The CDR3 contains 18 residues. The CDR3 is CASSLGRGLAENTDTQYF. The CDR3, as DNA: TGTGCCAGCAGCTTAGGTCGGGGACTAGCGGAAAACACAGATACGCAGTATTTT.

In its sample, this clone was seen a few times. The chain recombines TRBV7-9 with TRBJ2-3; no clear D. From germline, CDR1 is SEHNR and CDR2 FQNEAQ (reference sequence). The ends were cut back, 1 base at V and 4 bases at J, with 6 bases in the middle. This CDR3 spans 13 amino acids. For the CDR3, the DNA is TGTGCCAGCAGCTTAGGAGGATCAGATACGCAGTATTTT. This codes for CASSLGGSDTQYF.

The sample holds a few counts of this clone. This CDR3 is CASSARQGLNYEQYF. As DNA, the CDR3 is TGCGCCAGCAGCGCCCGACAGGGGCTAAACTACGAGCAGTACTTC. The chain links TRBV4-3 to TRBJ2-7; TRBD1 aligns across 8 bases. Germline CDR1 is LGHNA and CDR2 is YSLEER. The trim removed 5 bases at V and 3 bases at J, leaving 9 bases unmatched. The length of the CDR3 is 15 residues.

This clone turned up a few times. V and J are TRBV7-2 and TRBJ2-7, with D possibly matching TRBD1 (6 bases). Germline loops: CDR1 SGHTA, CDR2 FQGNSA. CDR3 length: 14 amino acids. Deletions cut 5 bases from V and 0 bases from J, with 11 bases between. CDR3 nucleotides: TGTGCCAGCAGCGGGGACACGAACTCCTACGAGCAGTACTTC. Amino acid sequence: CASSGDTNSYEQYF.

This clone was counted only a few times. The J gene is TRBJ2-7, the V gene TRBV28, with a tentative D call TRBD1 (6 bases). Germline lookup yields CDR1 MDHEN and CDR2 SYDVKM. This CDR3 has 14 amino acids. The germline V and J ends were trimmed by 4 bases and 1 base, with 11 bases remaining between them. The CDR3 region is CASSSPDSSYEQYF. In nucleotides, the CDR3 is TGTGCCAGCAGTTCCCCGGACAGTTCCTACGAGCAGTACTTC.

This clone showed up just a few times. The genes are TRBV5-4 and TRBJ2-4; unclear D gene. The CDR3 is made up of 14 amino acids. V was shortened by 0 bases and J by 0 bases, with 4 bases between the two germline ends. Germline V gives CDR1 SGHNT, CDR2 YYREEE (reference sequence). CDR3 coding DNA: TGTGCCAGCAGCTTGGGGGGAGCCAAAAACATTCAGTACTTC. Its translation is CASSLGGAKNIQYF.

CDR3 DNA: TGTGCCAGCAGCCGCACAGGCGGTGTGGAACCCCAGCATTTT. Its protein product is CASSRTGGVEPQHF. This chain uses TRBV7-2 with TRBJ1-5, with a tentative D call TRBD1 (5 bases). Trimming left V 5 bases short and J 10 bases short, with 18 bases between. CDR3 length equals 14 residues. The germline CDR1 and CDR2 sequences are SGHTA and FQGNSA. Variable domain in full (rest from reference TRBV7-2 and TRBJ1-5): GAGVSQSPSNKVTEKGKDVELRCDPISGHTALYWYRQSLGQGLEFLIYFQGNSAPDKSGLPSDRFSAERTGGSVSTLTIQRTQQEDSAVYLCASSRTGGVEPQHFGDGTRLSIL.

The chain recombines TRBV6-1 with TRBJ2-7; D possibly corresponds to TRBD1 (6 bases). V was trimmed by 7 bases and J by 3 bases, leaving 13 bases between them. The CDR3 spans 13 residues. Germline lookup yields CDR1 MNHNS and CDR2 SASEGT. CDR3 sequence reads: CASTGQLSYEQYF. The CDR3 DNA is TGTGCCAGCACCGGACAGCTGAGCTACGAGCAGTACTTC.

The V call is TRBV7-6, the J call TRBJ2-1; maybe TRBD2 (5 bases). V gave up 6 bases and J gave up 4 bases, with 19 bases separating them. The germline CDR1 and CDR2 sequences are SGHVS and FNYEAQ. CDR3 size: 16 residues. CDR3 residues: CASRPRTEWSYNEQFF. CDR3 nucleotide sequence: TGTGCCAGCAGACCCAGGACTGAGTGGTCGTACAATGAGCAGTTCTTC.

J is TRBJ2-5 and V is TRBV6-1; 10 bases map to TRBD1. V dropped 6 bases and J dropped 7; count of bases not matched to a gene: 8. This CDR3 is 14 amino acids long. Germline-derived CDR1 and CDR2 are MNHNS and SASEGT. The chain's CDR3 is CASSRQGAVGTQYF. In nucleotides, the CDR3 is TGTGCCAGCAGCCGACAGGGGGCCGTAGGGACCCAGTACTTC.

The rearrangement joins TRBV5-1 to TRBJ2-1; D may match TRBD1 or TRBD2 (5 bases each). Between the trimmed V and J ends, which lost 3 bases and 6 bases, there was a span of 16 bases. In germline, CDR1 is SGHRS, CDR2 YFSETQ. The CDR3 sequence is 15 residues long. The CDR3 DNA follows: TGCGCCAGCAGCTCAGCCCTGGGGGTTGGCAATGAGCAGTTCTTC. Translating gives CASSSALGVGNEQFF.

This chain connects TRBV6-5 to TRBJ1-2, with a weak D call TRBD1 (5 bases). V lost 6 bases, J lost 12 bases, and 17 bases lay in between. From germline, CDR1 is MNHEY and CDR2 SVGAGI. This CDR3 comprises 12 residues. CDR3: CASSRGTGLHTF. Here the CDR3 DNA reads TGTGCCAGCAGCCGGGGGACGGGGCTCCACACCTTC.

This clone was recorded only once. J is TRBJ2-2 and V is TRBV5-1, with D possibly being TRBD2 (5 bases). Germline V CDR1 and CDR2: SGHRS, YFSETQ. Between the trimmed V and J ends, which lost 5 bases and 4 bases, there was a span of 12 bases. The CDR3 contains 14 residues. The CDR3 spells CASSGLGGTGELFF. CDR3 coding DNA: TGCGCCAGCAGTGGACTCGGAGGCACCGGGGAGCTGTTTTTT. Drawing the rest from reference TRBV5-1 and TRBJ2-2, the complete variable domain is KAGVTQTPRYLIKTRGQQVTLSCSPISGHRSVSWYQQTPGQGLQFLFEYFSETQRNKGNFPGRFSGRQFSNSRSEMNVSTLELGDSALYLCASSGLGGTGELFFGEGSRLTVL.

This clone has a handful of counts. V and J are TRBV4-3 and TRBJ1-1; D call uncertain. Trimming removed 0 bases from V and 4 bases from J, with 9 bases in between. The germline gives CDR1 LGHNA, CDR2 YSLEER. This CDR3 contains 14 residues. CDR3 protein: CASSQESWGTEAFF. The CDR3 DNA reads TGCGCCAGCAGCCAAGAAAGCTGGGGCACTGAAGCTTTCTTT.

This clone was seen only a few times. The sample holds other DNA sequences that translate to the same CDR3. The chain is built from TRBV27 and TRBJ2-6; maybe TRBD2 (6 bases). The CDR3 contains 14 residues. V was shortened by 9 bases and J by 0 bases, with 9 bases between the two germline ends. The germline CDR1 and CDR2 sequences are MNHEY and SMNVEV (reference sequence). CDR3 amino acids: CASRRGSGANVLTF. CDR3 nucleotides: TGTGCCAGTAGGAGGGGCTCTGGGGCCAACGTCCTGACTTTC.

This clone was detected only a few times. V is TRBV13 and J is TRBJ2-7; D gene unclear. Germline V CDR1 and CDR2: PRHDT, FYEKMQ (reference sequence). The CDR3 spans 12 residues. V lost 2 bases to trimming and J lost 4 bases, with 6 bases between them. For the CDR3, the DNA is TGTGCCAGCAGCTTAATAGGATACGAGCAGTACTTC. The encoded protein is CASSLIGYEQYF.

This rearrangement joins TRBV29-1 to TRBJ1-2; D gene unclear. V shed 2 bases and J shed 2 bases, with 6 bases lying between them. This CDR3 has 12 residues. Germline V gene sequence: CDR1 SQVTM, CDR2 ANQGSEA. DNA of the CDR3: TGCAGCGTTGAACCGGGGAACTATGGCTACACCTTC. It encodes CSVEPGNYGYTF.

This clone was recorded a few times. V usage is TRBV29-1 and J usage is TRBJ2-3, with D perhaps given as TRBD1 or TRBD2 (5 bases each). The CDR3 runs 13 residues. V dropped 7 bases and J dropped 4 bases, with 15 bases sitting between them. Per the germline V gene, CDR1 is SQVTM and CDR2 is ANQGSEA. The CDR3 loop is CSAGGSSPDTQYF. The DNA of the CDR3 is TGCAGCGCTGGGGGTTCTTCTCCAGATACGCAGTATTTT.